Listed here is a single T cell receptor beta chain. The study drew participants aged about 18 to 90 years from roughly 25 US areas. The CDR3 length is 13 residues. The V gene's germline CDR1 is ENHRY and CDR2 SYGVKD. Unmatched junction bases numbered 2, after V lost 4 bases and J lost 4 bases. The sample comes from a study of blood T cell repertoires in COVID-19. Using immunoSEQ multiplex PCR, the repertoire was profiled, and TCRdb retains in-frame clones only, with some absent. The table records about 330,000 clones, around 87% of them present only once. This sequence was found in a woman aged 25 to 39 who had recovered from COVID-19. Sequenced material: PBMCs or T cells enriched from blood (not recorded which). The chain is built from TRBV10-3 and TRBJ2-3; 7 bases align to TRBD1. The DNA of the CDR3 is TGTGCCATCAGTGCTACAGGGGCAGATACGCAGTATTTT. Amino acids: CAISATGADTQYF.